The rows below give T cell receptor beta chains drawn from one sample of a study of blood T cell repertoires in COVID-19. Repertoires were generated with immunoSEQ multiplex PCR, while TCRdb's copy carries only in-frame clones and drops some. This sample has approximately 34,000 clones, with over 80% found just once. The source material was peripheral blood. All receptors derive from a human donor in a cohort sampled during active COVID-19. Both conserved end residues are part of each CDR3. The D gene is left open where the match is weak. Clone size is shown for a subset of rows, as once, few, many or a class of expanded clone.

V gene: TRBV19; clone size: -; J gene: TRBJ1-2; D gene: -; CDR3 protein: CASSMAAANYGYTF; CDR3 DNA: TGTGCCAGTAGTATGGCCGCGGCAAACTATGGCTACACCTTC
V gene: TRBV18; clone size: -; J gene: TRBJ2-1; D gene: TRBD2; CDR3 protein: CASWTGTSGIVNEQFF; CDR3 DNA: TGTGCCAGCTGGACCGGGACTAGCGGGATCGTCAATGAGCAGTTCTTC
V gene: TRBV6-6; clone size: -; J gene: TRBJ1-2; D gene: TRBD1; CDR3 protein: CASSRDRAFANYGYTF; CDR3 DNA: TGTGCCAGCAGCCGGGACAGGGCGTTCGCTAACTATGGCTACACCTTC
V gene: TRBV27; clone size: -; J gene: TRBJ1-2; D gene: TRBD1; CDR3 protein: CASSRDRVGGYTF; CDR3 DNA: TGTGCCAGCTCCCGAGACAGGGTTGGTGGCTACACCTTC
V gene: TRBV5-1; clone size: -; J gene: TRBJ1-2; D gene: -; CDR3 protein: CASSGTQGLNYGYTF; CDR3 DNA: TGCGCCAGCAGCGGAACACAGGGACTAAACTATGGCTACACCTTC
V gene: TRBV10-3; clone size: -; J gene: TRBJ2-3; D gene: -; CDR3 protein: CAIRGPSTDTQYF; CDR3 DNA: TGTGCCATCAGGGGGCCGAGCACAGATACGCAGTATTTT
V gene: TRBV7-9; clone size: -; J gene: TRBJ1-5; D gene: TRBD1; CDR3 protein: CASSPTGGGNQPQHF; CDR3 DNA: TGTGCCAGCAGCCCTACAGGGGGTGGCAATCAGCCCCAGCATTTT
V gene: TRBV30; clone size: -; J gene: TRBJ1-4; D gene: -; CDR3 protein: CAWNLGGSGEKLFF; CDR3 DNA: TGTGCCTGGAATCTTGGAGGATCCGGAGAAAAACTGTTTTTT
V gene: TRBV4-2; clone size: few; J gene: TRBJ2-1; D gene: TRBD2; CDR3 protein: CASSRETSGSLEQFF; CDR3 DNA: TGTGCCAGCAGCCGAGAAACTAGCGGGAGTTTAGAGCAGTTCTTC
V gene: TRBV3-1/TRBV3-2; clone size: -; J gene: TRBJ1-6; D gene: -; CDR3 protein: CASGRGLGSPLHF; CDR3 DNA: TGTGCCAGCGGCAGGGGATTGGGATCACCCCTCCACTTT
V gene: TRBV30; clone size: -; J gene: TRBJ2-7; D gene: TRBD1; CDR3 protein: CAWSVTTGGYEQYF; CDR3 DNA: TGTGCCTGGAGTGTAACCACAGGGGGCTACGAGCAGTACTTC
V gene: TRBV4-3; clone size: -; J gene: TRBJ1-2; D gene: TRBD1; CDR3 protein: CASSQDQGGYGYTF; CDR3 DNA: TGCGCCAGCAGCCAAGATCAGGGGGGCTATGGCTACACCTTC
V gene: TRBV9; clone size: -; J gene: TRBJ2-1; D gene: -; CDR3 protein: CASSRDPYNEQFF; CDR3 DNA: TGTGCCAGCAGCAGAGATCCTTACAATGAGCAGTTCTTC
V gene: TRBV9; clone size: -; J gene: TRBJ2-1; D gene: TRBD2; CDR3 protein: CASSVVGTSAYNEQFF; CDR3 DNA: TGTGCCAGCAGCGTAGTTGGGACTAGCGCCTACAATGAGCAGTTCTTC
V gene: TRBV19; clone size: once; J gene: TRBJ1-5; D gene: -; CDR3 protein: CASSMTGLSNQPQHF; CDR3 DNA: TGTGCCAGTAGTATGACTGGTCTTAGCAATCAGCCCCAGCATTTT
V gene: TRBV28; clone size: -; J gene: TRBJ2-7; D gene: TRBD2; CDR3 protein: CASNLDGGDYEQYF; CDR3 DNA: TGTGCCAGCAACTTGGATGGGGGGGACTACGAGCAGTACTTC
V gene: TRBV2; clone size: -; J gene: TRBJ1-1; D gene: -; CDR3 protein: CASIRSVQGGTEAFF; CDR3 DNA: TGTGCCAGCATACGGTCGGTCCAGGGAGGGACTGAAGCTTTCTTT
V gene: TRBV9; clone size: -; J gene: TRBJ1-5; D gene: -; CDR3 protein: CASSVTGENQPQHF; CDR3 DNA: TGTGCCAGCAGCGTAACAGGAGAGAATCAGCCCCAGCATTTT
V gene: TRBV7-9; clone size: -; J gene: TRBJ2-5; D gene: -; CDR3 protein: CASSLDRADFWIRETQYF; CDR3 DNA: TGTGCCAGCAGCTTAGACAGGGCCGACTTTTGGATTAGGGAGACCCAGTACTTC
V gene: TRBV5-4; clone size: once; J gene: TRBJ1-1; D gene: -; CDR3 protein: CASSLGQLTEAFF; CDR3 DNA: TGTGCCAGCAGCTTGGGGCAGTTGACTGAAGCTTTCTTT
V gene: TRBV5-1; clone size: -; J gene: TRBJ1-3; D gene: -; CDR3 protein: CASSLERVSGNTIYF; CDR3 DNA: TGCGCCAGCAGCTTGGAGAGAGTCTCTGGAAACACCATATATTTT
V gene: TRBV6-5; clone size: -; J gene: TRBJ2-1; D gene: -; CDR3 protein: CASSYLPANYNEQFF; CDR3 DNA: TGTGCCAGCAGTTACCTCCCTGCTAACTACAATGAGCAGTTCTTC
V gene: TRBV6-4; clone size: -; J gene: TRBJ1-2; D gene: -; CDR3 protein: CASSPGQLNYGYTF; CDR3 DNA: TGTGCCAGCAGTCCGGGACAATTGAACTATGGCTACACCTTC
V gene: TRBV7-2; clone size: -; J gene: TRBJ1-2; D gene: -; CDR3 protein: CASSPQGFLGGYTF; CDR3 DNA: TGTGCCAGCAGCCCACAGGGATTTCTAGGTGGCTACACCTTC
V gene: TRBV7-9; clone size: -; J gene: TRBJ2-5; D gene: TRBD2; CDR3 protein: CASSLEAGGTETQYF; CDR3 DNA: TGTGCCAGCAGCTTAGAAGCGGGGGGGACGGAGACCCAGTACTTC
V gene: TRBV11-3; clone size: -; J gene: TRBJ2-3; D gene: -; CDR3 protein: CASSLSSLTDTQYF; CDR3 DNA: TGTGCCAGCAGCTTATCTAGCCTCACAGATACGCAGTATTTT
V gene: TRBV7-2; clone size: -; J gene: TRBJ1-1; D gene: -; CDR3 protein: CASSSQGFGTEAFF; CDR3 DNA: TGTGCCAGCAGCTCGCAGGGGTTCGGAACTGAAGCTTTCTTT
V gene: TRBV28; clone size: -; J gene: TRBJ1-2; D gene: TRBD1; CDR3 protein: CASSTGGPHYGYTF; CDR3 DNA: TGTGCCAGCAGCACAGGGGGCCCCCACTATGGCTACACCTTC
V gene: TRBV5-5; clone size: -; J gene: TRBJ2-7; D gene: TRBD2; CDR3 protein: CASSLRSGETYEQYF; CDR3 DNA: TGTGCCAGCAGCTTACGAAGCGGGGAAACCTACGAGCAGTACTTC
V gene: TRBV7-2; clone size: -; J gene: TRBJ2-7; D gene: TRBD2; CDR3 protein: CASSRGLAGAPENF; CDR3 DNA: TGTGCCAGCAGCCGTGGACTAGCGGGGGCCCCGGAGAACTTC
V gene: TRBV4-2; clone size: -; J gene: TRBJ2-7; D gene: -; CDR3 protein: CASSQGQEYEQYF; CDR3 DNA: TGTGCCAGCAGCCAAGGTCAGGAATACGAGCAGTACTTC
V gene: TRBV21-1; clone size: once; J gene: TRBJ1-5; D gene: -; CDR3 protein: CASSLGRQGDNQPQHF; CDR3 DNA: TGTGCCAGCAGCCTCGGGAGACAGGGGGACAATCAGCCCCAGCATTTT
V gene: TRBV6-5; clone size: -; J gene: TRBJ1-6; D gene: TRBD1; CDR3 protein: CASSYSADRANSPLHF; CDR3 DNA: TGTGCCAGCAGTTACTCGGCTGACAGGGCGAATTCACCCCTCCACTTT
V gene: TRBV3-1/TRBV3-2; clone size: -; J gene: TRBJ1-2; D gene: TRBD1; CDR3 protein: CASTWTGTPYGYTF; CDR3 DNA: TGTGCCAGCACCTGGACAGGGACCCCTTATGGCTACACCTTC
V gene: TRBV2; clone size: -; J gene: TRBJ2-2; D gene: -; CDR3 protein: CASLLLQGRGELFF; CDR3 DNA: TGTGCCAGCCTATTACTACAGGGCCGCGGGGAGCTGTTTTTT
V gene: TRBV7-3; clone size: -; J gene: TRBJ2-1; D gene: TRBD2; CDR3 protein: CASSFGLAGVHNEQFF; CDR3 DNA: TGTGCCAGCAGCTTCGGACTAGCGGGGGTTCACAATGAGCAGTTCTTC
V gene: TRBV27; clone size: -; J gene: TRBJ2-7; D gene: -; CDR3 protein: CASSFSRTGNSYEQYF; CDR3 DNA: TGTGCCAGCAGTTTCAGTCGGACGGGGAACTCCTACGAGCAGTACTTC
V gene: TRBV5-1; clone size: -; J gene: TRBJ2-3; D gene: -; CDR3 protein: CASRDRDWRGTDTQYF; CDR3 DNA: TGCGCCAGCCGGGACCGGGACTGGAGAGGCACAGATACGCAGTATTTT
V gene: TRBV6-5; clone size: -; J gene: TRBJ2-1; D gene: TRBD2; CDR3 protein: CASSQGLAAYNEQFF; CDR3 DNA: TGTGCCAGCAGCCAGGGACTAGCGGCCTACAATGAGCAGTTCTTC
V gene: TRBV6-5; clone size: -; J gene: TRBJ2-2; D gene: TRBD1; CDR3 protein: CASSPDRGNTGELFF; CDR3 DNA: TGTGCCAGCAGCCCGGACAGGGGCAACACCGGGGAGCTGTTTTTT
V gene: TRBV5-1; clone size: -; J gene: TRBJ2-5; D gene: TRBD1; CDR3 protein: CASSLLGQGPETQYF; CDR3 DNA: TGCGCCAGCAGCTTGTTGGGACAGGGGCCTGAGACCCAGTACTTC
V gene: TRBV7-6; clone size: -; J gene: TRBJ1-1; D gene: -; CDR3 protein: CASSLSQVTEAFF; CDR3 DNA: TGTGCCAGCAGCTTATCCCAGGTGACTGAAGCTTTCTTT
V gene: TRBV3-1/TRBV3-2; clone size: few; J gene: TRBJ1-3; D gene: -; CDR3 protein: CASSRRGSSGNTIYF; CDR3 DNA: TGTGCCAGCAGCCGCCGAGGTAGCTCTGGAAACACCATATATTTT
V gene: TRBV4-1; clone size: -; J gene: TRBJ2-7; D gene: TRBD1; CDR3 protein: CASSPVPGQGGYEQYF; CDR3 DNA: TGCGCCAGCAGCCCTGTACCGGGACAGGGGGGATACGAGCAGTACTTC
V gene: TRBV5-1; clone size: -; J gene: TRBJ1-2; D gene: TRBD1; CDR3 protein: CASSLGTGYGYTF; CDR3 DNA: TGCGCCAGCAGCTTGGGGACAGGCTATGGCTACACCTTC
V gene: TRBV19; clone size: -; J gene: TRBJ2-2; D gene: TRBD2; CDR3 protein: CASSIEKRGGTGELFF; CDR3 DNA: TGTGCCAGTAGTATCGAGAAGCGGGGGGGCACCGGGGAGCTGTTTTTT
V gene: TRBV18; clone size: -; J gene: TRBJ2-5; D gene: TRBD1; CDR3 protein: CASSRTGAPQETQYF; CDR3 DNA: TGTGCCAGCTCACGGACAGGGGCCCCCCAAGAGACCCAGTACTTC
V gene: TRBV4-2; clone size: -; J gene: TRBJ2-2; D gene: TRBD2; CDR3 protein: CASSQESGGAPGELFF; CDR3 DNA: TGTGCCAGCAGCCAAGAAAGCGGGGGGGCTCCCGGGGAGCTGTTTTTT
V gene: TRBV5-1; clone size: -; J gene: TRBJ1-4; D gene: TRBD1; CDR3 protein: CASSYRGQGEKLFF; CDR3 DNA: TGCGCCAGCAGCTACAGGGGGCAGGGTGAAAAACTGTTTTTT
V gene: TRBV9; clone size: -; J gene: TRBJ1-1; D gene: -; CDR3 protein: CASSEGWGVTEAFF; CDR3 DNA: TGTGCCAGCAGCGAGGGATGGGGGGTAACTGAAGCTTTCTTT
V gene: TRBV12-3/TRBV12-4; clone size: -; J gene: TRBJ2-5; D gene: -; CDR3 protein: CASSSSQGTQYF; CDR3 DNA: TGTGCCAGCAGTTCCAGCCAGGGGACCCAGTACTTC
V gene: TRBV28; clone size: -; J gene: TRBJ2-7; D gene: TRBD2; CDR3 protein: CASTPIVGGSGAYEQYF; CDR3 DNA: TGTGCCAGCACACCTATCGTGGGCGGGAGTGGGGCCTACGAGCAGTACTTC
V gene: TRBV6-1; clone size: -; J gene: TRBJ1-3; D gene: TRBD1; CDR3 protein: CASSAQGAFDLGNTIYF; CDR3 DNA: TGTGCCAGCAGTGCTCAGGGGGCGTTCGATCTTGGAAACACCATATATTTT
V gene: TRBV5-4; clone size: -; J gene: TRBJ2-1; D gene: -; CDR3 protein: CASSFSLAENNEQFF; CDR3 DNA: TGTGCCAGCAGCTTTTCACTAGCAGAGAACAATGAGCAGTTCTTC
V gene: TRBV5-1; clone size: -; J gene: TRBJ2-2; D gene: TRBD1; CDR3 protein: CASSLESHRGRRGNTGELFF; CDR3 DNA: TGCGCCAGCAGCTTGGAAAGTCACAGGGGGCGCAGGGGGAACACCGGGGAGCTGTTTTTT
V gene: TRBV18; clone size: -; J gene: TRBJ1-2; D gene: -; CDR3 protein: CASSPSSGGNYGYTF; CDR3 DNA: TGTGCCAGCTCACCATCGTCGGGGGGGAACTATGGCTACACCTTC